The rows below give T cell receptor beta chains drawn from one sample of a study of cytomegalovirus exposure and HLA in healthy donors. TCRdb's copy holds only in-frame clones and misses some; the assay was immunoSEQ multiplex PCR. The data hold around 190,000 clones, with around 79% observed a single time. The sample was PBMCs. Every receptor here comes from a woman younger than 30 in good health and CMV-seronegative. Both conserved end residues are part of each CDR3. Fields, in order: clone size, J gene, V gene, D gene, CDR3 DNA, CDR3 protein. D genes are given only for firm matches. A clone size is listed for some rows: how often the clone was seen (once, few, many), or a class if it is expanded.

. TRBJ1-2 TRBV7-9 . TGTGCCAGCAGCTCCGGGACAAACTTTAACTATGGCTACGCCTTC CASSSGTNFNYGYAF
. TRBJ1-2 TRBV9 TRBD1 TGTGCCAGCAGCCCGTCTTGGGACAGGAATAACTATGGCTACACCTTC CASSPSWDRNNYGYTF
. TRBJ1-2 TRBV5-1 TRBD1 TGCGCCAGCAGCTTGGAGGGACAGGGGCCCTATGGCTACACCTTC CASSLEGQGPYGYTF
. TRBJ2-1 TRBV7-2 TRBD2 TGTGCCAGCAGCCGCGGCCTAGCGGGAGTAAATGAGCAGTTCTTC CASSRGLAGVNEQFF
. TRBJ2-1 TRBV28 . TGTGCCAGCAGTCCTATAGCGAGGACTGAGCAGTTCTTC CASSPIARTEQFF
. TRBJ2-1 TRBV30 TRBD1 TGTGCCTGGAGACGACAGGGGACTGGTGAGCAGTTCTTC CAWRRQGTGEQFF
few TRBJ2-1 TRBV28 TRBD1 TGTGCCAGCAGTTTAGTGGACAGGGTTAATGAGCAGTTCTTC CASSLVDRVNEQFF
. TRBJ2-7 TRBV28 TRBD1 TGTGCCAGCAGTCGTGGACAGGGGGAATTCTACGAGCAGTACTTC CASSRGQGEFYEQYF
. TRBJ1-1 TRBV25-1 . TGTGCCAGCAGTGACAGGGGCTTTGAAGCTTTCTTT CASSDRGFEAFF
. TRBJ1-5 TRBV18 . TGTGCCAGCTCACCGGTCGAGAGCAATCAGCCCCAGCATTTT CASSPVESNQPQHF
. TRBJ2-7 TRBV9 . TGTGCCAGCAGCGTAGGCACTAGCACCTCCTACGAGCAGTACTTC CASSVGTSTSYEQYF
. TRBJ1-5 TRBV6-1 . TGTGCCAGCAGTCTAGGTCCCAATAGCAATCAGCCCCAGCATTTT CASSLGPNSNQPQHF
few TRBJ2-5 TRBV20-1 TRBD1 TGCAGTGCACCCAGGGGGGAGACCCAGTACTTC CSAPRGETQYF
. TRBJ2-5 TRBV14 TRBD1 TGTGCCAGCAGCCAATTCATGGGACAGGGTCAGACCCAGTACTTC CASSQFMGQGQTQYF
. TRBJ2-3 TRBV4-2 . TGTGCCAGCAGCCAAGACACTAGAGATACGCAGTATTTT CASSQDTRDTQYF
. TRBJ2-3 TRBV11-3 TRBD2 TGTGCCAGCAGCTTTCGGGAGGGAGATACGCAGTATTTT CASSFREGDTQYF
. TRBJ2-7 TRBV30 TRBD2 TGTGCCTGGAGTGTACTAGCGGTTACCTACGAGCAGTACTTC CAWSVLAVTYEQYF
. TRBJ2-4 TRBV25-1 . TGTGCCAGCAGTGCCGAGGTAGGAGGGCTAGCCAAAAACATTCAGTACTTC CASSAEVGGLAKNIQYF
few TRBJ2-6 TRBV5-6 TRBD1 TGTGCCAGCCTAGGGGGACAGGCCCTCTCTGGGGCCAACGTCCTGACTTTC CASLGGQALSGANVLTF
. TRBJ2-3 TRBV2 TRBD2 TGTGCCAGCCCACAGACCCTTCTACGGGGGGTCACAGATACGCAGTATTTT CASPQTLLRGVTDTQYF
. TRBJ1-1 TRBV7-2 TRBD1 TGTGCCAGCAGTCCCGGACAGGGCTTTGTAGCTTTCTTT CASSPGQGFVAFF
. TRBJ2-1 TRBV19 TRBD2 TGTGCCAGTAGTACGGGAGGAACCTACAATGAGCAGTTCTTC CASSTGGTYNEQFF
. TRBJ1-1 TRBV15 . TGTGCCACCAGCAGAGATGGGGGGACTGAAGCTTTCTTT CATSRDGGTEAFF
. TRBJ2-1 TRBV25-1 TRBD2 TGTGCCAGCAGTGAAACTAGCGGGAAATACAATGAGCAGTTCTTC CASSETSGKYNEQFF
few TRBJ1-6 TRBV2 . TGTGCCAGCAGTGAGGGCGATTCACCCCTCCACTTT CASSEGDSPLHF
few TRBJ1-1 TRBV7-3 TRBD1 TGTGCCAGCAGCTCCCGACAGGGGTCGAACACTGAAGCTTTCTTT CASSSRQGSNTEAFF
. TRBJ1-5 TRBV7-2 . TGTGCCAGCAGCTTACAAGGGGGAGGCAATCAGCCCCAGCATTTT CASSLQGGGNQPQHF